The clone carrying this T cell receptor (beta chain) was observed once. Its antigen remains unidentified. The data were obtained in a study of T cell responses to AZD1222 COVID-19 vaccine. Regarding the study as a whole: Donor demographics were predominantly white British with a female majority; clonal diversity may be underestimated. Along spike, vaccine-associated CD4 TCRs were found throughout, with dominance at 160-218 and 743-854. Spike-specific TCR breadth and depth went up after people got two AZD1222 doses. Baseline seropositivity occurred in only six AZD1222 recipients.

TCRdb's copy holds only in-frame clones and misses some; the assay was immunoSEQ multiplex PCR. Of about 220,000 clones listed, roughly 91% are singletons. The CDR3 length is 15 residues. V gave up 6 bases and J gave up 2 bases; unmatched junction bases: 9. Germline V gene data show CDR1 as SNHLY and CDR2 as FYNNEI. This clonotype was sampled from an adult in good health. The chain links TRBV2 to TRBJ2-7; 8 bases map to TRBD1. Here the sequenced sample was peripheral blood, taken on day 0 of MenACWY control vaccination. In DNA, the CDR3 is TGTGCCAGCAGAATTGGACAGGGAGGAACCTACGAGCAGTACTTC. Encoded protein: CASRIGQGGTYEQYF.